One and the same sample provided the 30 T cell receptor beta chains below, sequenced in a study of graft-versus-host responses after intestinal transplantation. These TCRs' antigens remain unknown. TCRdb's table, derived via immunoSEQ multiplex PCR, lists solely in-frame clones and lacks some. The repertoire has approximately 71,000 clones, around 90% of them found once; the top ten carry around 2.6%. Sequenced material: unstimulated CD8+ T cells sorted from spleen or lymph node cells, taken before intestinal transplant. Receptors were obtained from a human donor who received an intestinal transplant.

The V and J genes are TRBV7-8 and TRBJ2-2, with 10 bases identical to TRBD1. CDR1 and CDR2 (germline): SGHVS, FQNEAQ. CDR3 length: 17 residues. The V and J ends lost 2 bases and 7 bases, in that order; junction bases with no gene match: 10. The CDR3 sequence: CASSLPGQGVSDGELFF. The CDR3 coding sequence is TGTGCCAGCAGCTTACCCGGACAGGGGGTTTCGGACGGGGAGCTGTTTTTT. Together with reference TRBV7-8 and TRBJ2-2, the CDR3 gives the full variable domain: GAGVSQSPRYKVAKRGQDVALRCDPISGHVSLFWYQQALGQGPEFLTYFQNEAQLDKSGLPSDRFFAERPEGSVSTLKIQRTQQEDSAVYLCASSLPGQGVSDGELFFGEGSRLTVL.

The CDR3 reads CASSQYGASSSYEQYF. The CDR3 DNA follows: TGTGCCAGCAGCCAATATGGGGCGTCGAGCTCCTACGAGCAGTACTTC. The V and J genes are TRBV4-2 and TRBJ2-7, with D possibly TRBD1 on 5 matching bases. The germline CDR1 and CDR2 sequences are LGHNA and YNFKEQ. Trimming took 2 bases from V and 0 from J, leaving 14 bases between them. The CDR3 extends over 16 amino acids.

V usage is TRBV15 and J usage is TRBJ2-2; D is perhaps TRBD1 (5 bases). V was cut by 5 bases and J by 13 bases, with 17 bases left in between. The CDR3 extends over 13 amino acids. Germline CDR1 is LNHNV and CDR2 is YYDKDF (reference sequence). This chain's CDR3 is CATSVSRQGLLFF. The CDR3 DNA sequence: TGTGCCACCAGCGTGTCGCGGCAGGGCCTGCTGTTTTTT.

The CDR3 DNA reads TGTGCCAGCAGCCAAGACCCTGTAGCGGGACGTACCTACAATGAGCAGTTCTTC. Amino acids: CASSQDPVAGRTYNEQFF. The rearrangement joins TRBV4-2 to TRBJ2-1, with 8 bases matching TRBD2. The CDR3 length is 18 residues. V lost 0 bases and J lost 2; bases outside the gene matches: 9. Germline V CDR1 and CDR2: LGHNA, YNFKEQ.

J is TRBJ1-1 and V is TRBV9, with 10 bases fitting TRBD1. This CDR3 is built from 19 residues. With V trimmed by 2 bases and J by 0 bases, 13 bases remained unmatched. Germline lookup yields CDR1 SGDLS and CDR2 YYNGEE. The CDR3 sequence: CASSVAPGTGAYMNTEAFF. CDR3 coding DNA: TGTGCCAGCAGCGTCGCCCCCGGGACAGGGGCATACATGAACACTGAAGCTTTCTTT.

Written as DNA, the CDR3 is TGTGCCAGCAGTCTTTACAATGAGCAGTTCTTC. Translated, it gives CASSLYNEQFF. The chain has TRBV5-6 and TRBJ2-1; no clear D. Trimming pared 5 bases from V and 4 bases from J, leaving 4 bases between. The CDR3 consists of 11 residues. CDR1 is SGHDT and CDR2 is YYEEEE in the germline V gene.

This sequence joins TRBV28 and TRBJ2-1; TRBD2 aligns across 12 bases. Per the germline V gene, CDR1 is MDHEN and CDR2 is SYDVKM. The CDR3 is made up of 15 amino acids. The J segment lost 16 bases and the V segment lost 5 bases, leaving 15 bases of the junction unmatched. The CDR3 loop is CASSPTSGRPPGGFF. The CDR3 DNA is TGTGCCAGCAGTCCGACTAGCGGGAGACCCCCAGGTGGATTCTTC.

V is TRBV5-6 and J is TRBJ2-7; TRBD1 is a possible D gene (5 bases). The length of the CDR3 is 15 residues. V lost 3 bases, J lost 2 bases, and 15 bases lay in between. Germline-derived CDR1 and CDR2 are SGHDT and YYEEEE. The CDR3 nucleotides are TGTGCCAGCAGCTCAGGTACCGGACACCCCTACGAGCAGTACTTC. Translation: CASSSGTGHPYEQYF.

The sample holds one count of this clone. The chain has TRBV4-1 and TRBJ1-5; D call uncertain. This CDR3 has 15 amino acids. From germline, CDR1 is MGHRA and CDR2 YSYEKL. Trimming shortened V by 0 bases and J by 1 base, and 7 bases separated the two germline ends. CDR3 nucleotides: TGCGCCAGCAGCCAAGAAGCGAACAGCAATCAGCCCCAGCATTTT. This codes for CASSQEANSNQPQHF.

The chain links TRBV13 to TRBJ2-1, with D unresolved. The germline V gene has CDR1 PRHDT and CDR2 FYEKMQ (reference sequence). The CDR3 has 15 residues. V was clipped by 5 bases and J by 8 bases, with 19 bases between them. The CDR3 reads CASSVDSLSGDEQFF. CDR3 coding DNA: TGTGCCAGCAGCGTTGACTCCTTATCCGGCGATGAGCAGTTCTTC.

This clone came up a few times. The chain carries TRBV19 and TRBJ2-1, with 9 bases matching TRBD2. The V segment lost 5 bases and the J segment 5 bases; nucleotides outside the gene matches: 7. The CDR3 consists of 15 residues. Germline V CDR1 and CDR2: LNHDA, SQIVND (reference sequence). The CDR3 sequence is CASSVAGVENNEQFF. The CDR3 DNA reads as TGTGCCAGTAGTGTAGCGGGAGTGGAGAACAATGAGCAGTTCTTC.

The chain joins TRBV4-1 to TRBJ1-2, with unresolved D. V lost 1 base and J 4 bases, leaving 13 bases between the germline ends. CDR3 length: 15 amino acids. Germline-derived CDR1 and CDR2 are MGHRA and YSYEKL. The CDR3 DNA follows: TGCGCCAGCAGCCAAGTGTCGGGATCGGGCTATGGCTACACCTTC. Translated, it gives CASSQVSGSGYGYTF.

This chain connects TRBV9 to TRBJ2-7, with 11 positions matching TRBD2. Losses at the gene ends were 2 bases for V and 5 bases for J; bases not matched to a gene: 3. Looked up from germline, CDR1 is SGDLS and CDR2 is YYNGEE. CDR3 size: 14 residues. In DNA, the CDR3 is TGTGCCAGCAGCGTCGGACTAGCGGGTAACGAGCAGTACTTC. Protein sequence: CASSVGLAGNEQYF. The full variable domain, with the rest looked up from reference TRBV9 and TRBJ2-7, is DSGVTQTPKHLITATGQRVTLRCSPRSGDLSVYWYQQSLDQGLQFLIQYYNGEERAKGNILERFSAQQFPDLHSELNLSSLELGDSALYFCASSVGLAGNEQYFGPGTRLTVT.

This chain uses TRBV5-4 with TRBJ2-1, with TRBD2 as a possible D gene (6 bases). The CDR3 length is 13 residues. Germline V gene lookup returns CDR1 SGHNT and CDR2 YYREEE (reference sequence). V gave up 4 bases and J gave up 6 bases, with 11 bases separating them. CDR3 protein: CASSRGLGNEQFF. In DNA form, the CDR3 reads TGTGCCAGCAGCAGGGGACTGGGCAATGAGCAGTTCTTC.

This chain joins TRBV5-1 and TRBJ2-3; 12 bases are a match to TRBD1. Germline-derived CDR1 and CDR2 are SGHRS and YFSETQ. The CDR3 has 15 residues. Unmatched junction bases numbered 5, after V lost 3 bases and J lost 6 bases. CDR3 region: CASSSGTGGRDTQYF. CDR3 sequence (DNA): TGCGCCAGCAGCTCCGGGACAGGGGGCAGGGATACGCAGTATTTT.

CDR3 DNA sequence: TGTGCCAGCAGCGCCGACAGGGGGTCTGGAAACACCATATATTTT. Translating it yields CASSADRGSGNTIYF. This chain joins TRBV9 and TRBJ1-3; TRBD1 matches 9 bases. The CDR3 consists of 15 residues. Losses at the gene ends were 3 bases for V and 1 base for J; bases not matched to a gene: 2. In germline, CDR1 is SGDLS, CDR2 YYNGEE.

This chain links TRBV2 with TRBJ1-1; 12 nucleotides line up with TRBD1. Unmatched junction bases numbered 9, after V lost 5 bases and J lost 2 bases. Germline CDR1 reads SNHLY; CDR2 reads FYNNEI. This CDR3 region has 17 residues. The CDR3, as DNA: TGTGCCAGCAGTCATCCCCGGGACAGGGGGCCAAACACTGAAGCTTTCTTT. As protein: CASSHPRDRGPNTEAFF.

CDR3 region: CASSSSDTGELFF. CDR3 in DNA: TGTGCCAGCAGTTCCTCCGACACCGGGGAGCTGTTTTTT. The chain recombines TRBV27 with TRBJ2-2; D remains unclear. The germline CDR1 and CDR2 sequences are MNHEY and SMNVEV (reference sequence). This CDR3 has 13 amino acids. V was cut by 4 bases and J by 3 bases, with 6 bases left in between.

On this clone itself: At the DNA level, this CDR3 is encoded by other sequences in the same sample as well. The chain is built from TRBV28 and TRBJ2-2, with D possibly matching TRBD2 (6 bases). The ends were cut back, 3 bases at V and 5 bases at J, with 13 bases in the middle. This CDR3 is built from 15 residues. The V gene's germline CDR1 is MDHEN and CDR2 SYDVKM. The CDR3 DNA is TGTGCCAGCAGTTTGTCGGGAGAGGGGACCGGGGAGCTGTTTTTT. Its translation is CASSLSGEGTGELFF.

This chain connects TRBV28 to TRBJ2-1, with 13 bases that match TRBD2. V shed 3 bases, J shed 6 bases, and the junction held 2 bases outside the gene matches. Per germline, CDR1 MDHEN and CDR2 SYDVKM. The CDR3 totals 15 residues. The DNA for the CDR3 is TGTGCCAGCAGTTTGGGACTAGCGGGATTCAATGAGCAGTTCTTC. It specifies CASSLGLAGFNEQFF.

This clone showed up just once. V is TRBV6-6 and J is TRBJ2-1; 10 positions agree with TRBD2. Germline values: CDR1 MNHNY, CDR2 SVGAGI (reference sequence). The CDR3 is 14 residues long. Losses at the gene ends were 6 bases for V and 4 bases for J; bases not matched to a gene: 3. DNA of the CDR3: TGTGCCAGCAGCCAGACTAGCGGGTACAATGAGCAGTTCTTC. It codes for CASSQTSGYNEQFF.

The chain links TRBV7-6 to TRBJ2-3, with 10 bases identical to TRBD2. The CDR3 length is 13 residues. After removal of 2 bases from V and 13 bases from J, the junction contained 6 bases not matched to a gene. Germline-derived CDR1 and CDR2 are SGHVS and FNYEAQ. Written as DNA, the CDR3 is TGTGCCAGCAGCTTATCAGCGGGGGGGCCCAAGTATTTT. Encoded protein: CASSLSAGGPKYF.

The V gene is TRBV7-9, the J gene TRBJ1-2; the match to TRBD1 covers 7 bases. Trimming at V came to 0 bases and at J to 4 bases, leaving 8 bases not matched to a gene. This CDR3 is built from 16 residues. Germline CDR1 is SEHNR and CDR2 is FQNEAQ (reference sequence). In DNA, the CDR3 is TGTGCCAGCAGCTTAGCCCAGGGGGGCTGGGGCTATGGCTACACCTTC. It specifies CASSLAQGGWGYGYTF. The full variable domain, with the rest looked up from reference TRBV7-9 and TRBJ1-2, is DTGVSQNPRHKITKRGQNVTFRCDPISEHNRLYWYRQTLGQGPEFLTYFQNEAQLEKSRLLSDRFSAERPKGSFSTLEIQRTEQGDSAMYLCASSLAQGGWGYGYTFGSGTRLTVV.

The genes are TRBV27 and TRBJ1-2, with 11 bases identical to TRBD1. Germline trimming cut 4 bases from V and 8 bases from J; bases unmatched to any gene: 3. In germline, CDR1 is MNHEY, CDR2 SMNVEV (reference sequence). The CDR3 covers 13 residues. CDR3: CASSSGTGGGYTF. CDR3 sequence (DNA): TGTGCCAGCAGTTCCGGGACAGGGGGAGGCTACACCTTC.

The rearrangement uses TRBV2 and TRBJ1-2; TRBD1 is a possible D gene (5 bases). Trimming cost V 7 bases and J 3 bases, with 24 bases left between them. CDR3 length: 17 amino acids. Germline loops: CDR1 SNHLY, CDR2 FYNNEI. CDR3 DNA sequence: TGTGCCAGCACGGTTTTGACAGTGAGCCCACTTCACTATGGCTACACCTTC. Protein sequence: CASTVLTVSPLHYGYTF.

The chain joins TRBV2 to TRBJ1-2; D unresolved. Trimming left V 6 bases short and J 6 bases short, with 8 bases between. Germline V gene lookup returns CDR1 SNHLY and CDR2 FYNNEI. The CDR3 consists of 11 residues. The CDR3 region is CASRGLDGYTF. In nucleotides, the CDR3 is TGTGCCAGCAGGGGCCTCGATGGCTACACCTTC.

V gene TRBV2 combines with J gene TRBJ2-7; TRBD2 agrees at 9 bases. Germline trimming cut 2 bases from V and 3 bases from J; bases unmatched to any gene: 8. Germline V CDR1 and CDR2: SNHLY, FYNNEI. CDR3 length: 16 residues. The CDR3 sequence: CASSESSTSGYYEQYF. The DNA for the CDR3 is TGTGCCAGCAGTGAATCATCGACTAGCGGATACTACGAGCAGTACTTC. Using reference TRBV2 and TRBJ2-7 for the parts outside the CDR3, the full variable domain is EPEVTQTPSHQVTQMGQEVILRCVPISNHLYFYWYRQILGQKVEFLVSFYNNEISEKSEIFDDQFSVERPDGSNFTLKIRSTKLEDSAMYFCASSESSTSGYYEQYFGPGTRLTVT.

This clone was found once. This chain connects TRBV7-9 to TRBJ2-3; D not resolved. The V and J ends lost 6 bases and 6 bases respectively, with 22 bases between them. CDR1 is SEHNR, CDR2 FQNEAQ, per germline (reference sequence). The CDR3 spans 16 residues. CDR3 sequence (DNA): TGTGCCAGCAGGTTGAGCCGGGTTTCCTCTACGGATACGCAGTATTTT. This sequence encodes CASRLSRVSSTDTQYF.

The V and J genes are TRBV7-9 and TRBJ2-7; perhaps TRBD2 as D (6 bases). Trimming left V 8 bases short and J 3 bases short, with 17 bases between. This CDR3 is 14 amino acids long. CDR1 and CDR2 from the germline V gene are SEHNR and FQNEAQ (reference sequence). The CDR3 bases are TGTGCCAGCGGCGGGTATGGGAGGCACTACGAGCAGTACTTC. It specifies CASGGYGRHYEQYF. Based on the CDR3 plus reference TRBV7-9 and TRBJ2-7, the full variable domain is DTGVSQNPRHKITKRGQNVTFRCDPISEHNRLYWYRQTLGQGPEFLTYFQNEAQLEKSRLLSDRFSAERPKGSFSTLEIQRTEQGDSAMYLCASGGYGRHYEQYFGPGTRLTVT.

J is TRBJ2-3 and V is TRBV6-5, with TRBD2 matching over 9 bases. The germline CDR1 and CDR2 sequences are MNHEY and SVGAGI. The length of the CDR3 is 13 residues. V lost 7 bases and J lost 4; bases outside the gene matches: 3. The CDR3 spells CASTSGEADTQYF. DNA of the CDR3: TGTGCCAGCACTAGCGGGGAGGCAGATACGCAGTATTTT.